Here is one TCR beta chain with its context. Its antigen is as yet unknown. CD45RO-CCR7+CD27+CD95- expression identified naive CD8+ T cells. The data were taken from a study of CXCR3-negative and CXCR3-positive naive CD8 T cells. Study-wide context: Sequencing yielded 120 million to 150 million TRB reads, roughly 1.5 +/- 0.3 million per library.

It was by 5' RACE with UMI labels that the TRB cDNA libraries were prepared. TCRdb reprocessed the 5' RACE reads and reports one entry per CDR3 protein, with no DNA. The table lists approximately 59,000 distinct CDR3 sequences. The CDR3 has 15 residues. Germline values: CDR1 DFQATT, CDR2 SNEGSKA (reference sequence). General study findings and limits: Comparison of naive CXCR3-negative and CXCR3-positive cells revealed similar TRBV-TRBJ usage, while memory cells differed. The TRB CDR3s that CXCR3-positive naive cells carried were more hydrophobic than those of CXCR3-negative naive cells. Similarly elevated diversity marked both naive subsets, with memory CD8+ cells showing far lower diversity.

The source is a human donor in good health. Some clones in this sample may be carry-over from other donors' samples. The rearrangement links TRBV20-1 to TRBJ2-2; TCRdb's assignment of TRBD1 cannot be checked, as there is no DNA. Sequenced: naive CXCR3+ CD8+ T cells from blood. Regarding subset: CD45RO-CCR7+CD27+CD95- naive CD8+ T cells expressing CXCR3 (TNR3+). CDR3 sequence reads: CSARVTGRLTGELFF.